These T cell receptor beta chains were read from a single sample in a study of CD8+CD57+ T cells in acquired aplastic anemia. TCRdb re-analysed the reads in MiXCR, keeping a single row per CDR3 protein. The sample lists some 170,000 distinct CDR3 sequences; 40% to 55% were seen once. Material for sequencing was sorted CD4+, CD8+, or CD8+CD57+ T cells (not recorded which) from PBMCs. These receptors were collected from a human donor with aplastic anemia. The conserved cysteine and the conserved F or W are not part of the CDR3 here. Each record gives: V gene, J gene, clone size, CDR3 protein. The size entry is marked missing in some rows and otherwise reads once, few, many or a size class.

TRBV2,TRBJ2-7,few,ASRTDRGGEQY
TRBV14,TRBJ2-2,few,ASSSQALRDYTGELF
TRBV5-1,TRBJ2-1,many,ASRSGGTGYNEQF
TRBV19,TRBJ1-2,many,ASRRDGYT
TRBV20-1,TRBJ1-4,.,SANWGTENEKLF
TRBV19,TRBJ1-2,once,ASSMFAANYGYT
TRBV6-1,TRBJ2-1,many,ASTDGLAFNNEQF
TRBV2,TRBJ1-5,many,ASRGEIRTQH
TRBV5-1,TRBJ1-2,many,ASSLNEGVGSGYT
TRBV20-1,TRBJ2-7,few,SAREGLAGGPGYEQY